The rows below give T cell receptor beta chains drawn from one sample of a study of control samples from healthy donors and cancer patients. The method was immunoSEQ multiplex PCR; TCRdb's version includes in-frame clones alone and lacks a portion of them. The table records some 150,000 clones, 94% of them present only once. The specimen was blood. The receptors stem from a man in his forties in good health. Each CDR3 is given with its conserved first and last residue. Each record gives: clone size, D gene, V gene, J gene, CDR3 DNA, CDR3 protein. The D gene is left open where the match is weak. Size is omitted from some rows. Given values are once, few, many or a class for expanded clones.

>-|TRBD1|TRBV12-5|TRBJ1-1
TGTGCTAGTGGTGTATCAGGGGGCACTGAAGCTTTCTTT
CASGVSGGTEAFF
>-|TRBD1|TRBV7-8|TRBJ1-4
TGTGCCAGCAGCTCCAGGACAGGACTTAATGAAAAACTGTTTTTT
CASSSRTGLNEKLFF
>-|-|TRBV27|TRBJ1-4
TGTGCCAGCAGTTTATTGGGGGGCGCGCGGAAAAATGAAAAACTGTTTTTT
CASSLLGGARKNEKLFF
>-|-|TRBV3-1/TRBV3-2|TRBJ1-2
TGTGCCAGCAGCCAAGAGGAGAGTAACTATGGCTACACCTTC
CASSQEESNYGYTF
>once|-|TRBV6-2/TRBV6-3|TRBJ2-3
TGTGCCAGCAGTTACGTGGGCACCTTCACAGATACGCAGTATTTT
CASSYVGTFTDTQYF
>once|-|TRBV7-3|TRBJ2-7
TGTGCCAGCAGCCGACAAGGGGGGCGGGAGCAGTACTTC
CASSRQGGREQYF
>once|TRBD1|TRBV11-2|TRBJ1-3
TGTGCCAGCAGCTCGCAGACAGGGCCTGGAAACACCATATATTTT
CASSSQTGPGNTIYF
>-|TRBD1|TRBV3-1/TRBV3-2|TRBJ2-3
TGTGCCAGCAGCCCCCCCAGGGGGTGGGATTCAGATACGCAGTATTTT
CASSPPRGWDSDTQYF
>-|-|TRBV12-3/TRBV12-4|TRBJ2-7
TGTGCCAGCAGCAGGGACATTTACGAGCAGTACTTC
CASSRDIYEQYF
>-|-|TRBV5-1|TRBJ2-3
TGCGCCAGCAGCTTGGATAGGGTCTCCGCCCCCCAGTATTTT
CASSLDRVSAPQYF
>-|-|TRBV4-1|TRBJ1-3
TGCGCCAGCAGCCAAGTCCTGGGCCTTCCTCTGGAAAACACCATATATTTT
CASSQVLGLPLENTIYF
>-|-|TRBV7-3|TRBJ2-2
TGTGCCAGCAGCTCCAACGCCGGGACACTGAACACCGGGGAGCTGTTTTTT
CASSSNAGTLNTGELFF
>-|TRBD1|TRBV9|TRBJ1-4
TGTGCCAGCAGCCCCTCCGACAGGGGGCGGGATGAAAAACTGTTTTTT
CASSPSDRGRDEKLFF
>once|-|TRBV7-6|TRBJ2-6
TGTGCCAGCAGCTTAGAACCCAGGTCCAACGTCCTGACTTTC
CASSLEPRSNVLTF
>-|TRBD1|TRBV4-1|TRBJ2-7
TGCGCCAGCAGCCAACCCGACAGGGGGCGTCCCTACGAGCAGTACTTC
CASSQPDRGRPYEQYF
>-|-|TRBV11-3|TRBJ2-3
TGTGCCAGCAGCCTCAGAGGCACAGATACGCAGTATTTT
CASSLRGTDTQYF
>-|TRBD1|TRBV5-1|TRBJ1-3
TGCGCCAGCAGCCCGGACAGGGTCGGTGGAAACACCATATATTTT
CASSPDRVGGNTIYF
>-|TRBD1|TRBV27|TRBJ2-7
TGTGCCAGCAGTTTTTACACAGGGGGGAGTGAGCAGTACTTC
CASSFYTGGSEQYF
>once|-|TRBV4-1|TRBJ1-5
TGCGCCAGCAGCCAAGAATGGGGTCGTGGGAATCAGCCCCAGCATTTT
CASSQEWGRGNQPQHF
>-|-|TRBV13|TRBJ1-1
TGTGCCAGCAGCCGGCAGGAGAACACTGAAGCTTTCTTT
CASSRQENTEAFF
>-|-|TRBV2|TRBJ1-2
TGTGCCAGCCCGGAATTCGATATACAGCACCCGAACTATGGCTACACCTTC
CASPEFDIQHPNYGYTF
>-|-|TRBV21-1|TRBJ1-5
TGTGCCAGCAGTGACCGGTGCTGCCTCGTTATCCCAAATCAGCCCCAGCATTTT
CASSDRCCLVIPNQPQHF
>-|-|TRBV28|TRBJ1-2
TGTGCCAGCAGTTTAAACCGGGGCCCTCAAGGGTACTACACCTTC
CASSLNRGPQGYYTF
>-|TRBD1|TRBV5-1|TRBJ1-2
TGCGCCAGCAGCTTGTGGGCAGGGGGCGCGGGTGATGGCTACACCTTC
CASSLWAGGAGDGYTF
>-|-|TRBV18|TRBJ1-2
TGTGCCAGCTCACCAGGAAATAACTATGGCTACACCTTC
CASSPGNNYGYTF
>-|TRBD1|TRBV28|TRBJ1-3
TGTGCCAGCCGGACAGGCTCTGGAAACACCATATATTTT
CASRTGSGNTIYF
>-|-|TRBV12-3/TRBV12-4|TRBJ1-1
TGTGCCCTGGGGTCCGACGGCAACACTGAAGCTTTCTTT
CALGSDGNTEAFF
>-|-|TRBV6-5|TRBJ1-1
TGTGCCAGCAGCCAGGGACCCACTGAAGCTTTCTTT
CASSQGPTEAFF
>few|-|TRBV30|TRBJ1-5
TGTGCCTGGAGTGTACAGGAGTATCAGCCCCAGCATTTT
CAWSVQEYQPQHF
>-|-|TRBV14|TRBJ1-1
TGTGCCAGCAGCCTGGTCGGGGGCACTGAAGCTTTCTTT
CASSLVGGTEAFF
>-|TRBD1|TRBV6-5|TRBJ1-3
TGTGCCAGCAGTACCGACAGGGTCTCCGGAAACACCATATATTTT
CASSTDRVSGNTIYF
>-|-|TRBV11-2|TRBJ2-7
TGTGCCAGCAGCCCCGAGACGGTGGAGCAGTACTTC
CASSPETVEQYF
>-|TRBD1|TRBV10-2|TRBJ1-1
TGCGCCAGCGGGGAAGGGGGCCTGAACACTGAAGCTTTCTTT
CASGEGGLNTEAFF
>-|-|TRBV30|TRBJ2-4
TGTGCCTGGAGTGCGGCACTCCGGTGGGCCAAAAACATTCAGTACTTC
CAWSAALRWAKNIQYF
>-|-|TRBV6-5|TRBJ2-2
TGTGCCAGCAGTTACGGAGACACCGGGGAGCTGTTTTTT
CASSYGDTGELFF
>-|-|TRBV27|TRBJ2-1
TGTGCCAGCAGTTGGGGCAATGAGCAGTTCTTC
CASSWGNEQFF
>-|-|TRBV5-1|TRBJ2-7
TGCGCCAGCAGCTTAGGGGGACGCCGTTTGGGCGAGCAGTACTTC
CASSLGGRRLGEQYF
>-|TRBD1|TRBV4-1|TRBJ1-1
TGCGCCAGCAGCCATGACAGGGGGCGCATGGACACTGAAGCTTTCTTT
CASSHDRGRMDTEAFF
>-|-|TRBV5-8|TRBJ1-4
TGTGCCAGCAGCCTTGGCGACAGTGAAAAACTGTTTTTT
CASSLGDSEKLFF
>-|-|TRBV5-1|TRBJ1-4
TGCGCCAGCAGCCATCGTGGGGTAGAAGAAAAACTGTTTTTT
CASSHRGVEEKLFF
>-|-|TRBV6-5|TRBJ2-6
TGTGCCAGCAGTTACTCGAAAGGTTCTGGGGCCAACGTCCTGACTTTC
CASSYSKGSGANVLTF
>-|-|TRBV2|TRBJ2-3
TGTGCCAGCAGTGGCCAGGGCAACACAGATACGCAGTATTTT
CASSGQGNTDTQYF
>-|TRBD1|TRBV2|TRBJ1-1
TGTGCCAGCAGGGGGACAGGGGTGGAGACTGAAGCTTTCTTT
CASRGTGVETEAFF
>-|TRBD2|TRBV5-4|TRBJ2-1
TGTGCCAGCAGCTCCCCGACTAGCGGGCGAGTCAATGAGCAGTTCTTC
CASSSPTSGRVNEQFF
>-|TRBD2|TRBV5-1|TRBJ2-1
TGCGCCAGCAGCTGGAAGCCGGGACTAGGGGTAGATGAGCAGTTCTTC
CASSWKPGLGVDEQFF
>-|-|TRBV4-3|TRBJ1-4
TGCGCCAGCAGCCTACAGGGAGTCAAGGGTGAAAAACTGTTTTTT
CASSLQGVKGEKLFF
>once|-|TRBV7-9|TRBJ1-1
TGTGCCAGCAGGTACGGGGTTGAAGCTTTCTTT
CASRYGVEAFF
>once|-|TRBV27|TRBJ1-4
TGTGCCAGCAGCGCCATTGAGGGCCCGGGAGGTCGGGAAAAACTGTTTTTT
CASSAIEGPGGREKLFF
>-|-|TRBV24-1|TRBJ2-7
TGTGCCACCGGAATCAGGGAGTACGAGCAGTACTTC
CATGIREYEQYF
>-|-|TRBV2|TRBJ1-1
TGTGCCAGCACAAAACAACAGCCGACGTTGGGCACTGAAGCTTTCTTT
CASTKQQPTLGTEAFF
>-|TRBD1|TRBV19|TRBJ1-1
TGTGCCAGTAGTATAGTCCCCGGGACAGGGGGCGTAGAAGCTTTCTTT
CASSIVPGTGGVEAFF
>-|-|TRBV19|TRBJ1-2
TGTGCCAGTACCCTTCGGGACGGGACGAGGGGCTACACCTTC
CASTLRDGTRGYTF
>-|-|TRBV20-1|TRBJ1-2
TGCAGTGCTAGTTCGCAGAACTATGGCTACACCTTC
CSASSQNYGYTF
>-|-|TRBV4-1|TRBJ1-1
TGCGCCAGCAGCCAAGACCCAGGGGAAGGCAACACTGAAGCTTTCTTT
CASSQDPGEGNTEAFF